This record looks at one T cell receptor (beta chain) sequence and its context. Its antigen has not been determined. The sample holds no much larger clone one base away, and base qualities are not on file. Using the deep immunoSEQ assay, TCR CDR3 regions were amplified from genomic DNA by multiplex PCR. Genomic DNA extracted from each cell subset was distributed evenly over all wells of several immunoSEQ 96-well plates, and each plate served as one replicate. Each replicate PCR for sorted subsets received roughly 200 ng genomic DNA, equal to tens of thousands of T cell genomes. Purified libraries were quantified with a Qubit 3.0 fluorometer, sized on a Bioanalyzer 2100, and re-quantified with the KAPA Library Quantification kit. Each immunoSEQ 96-well plate was sequenced on its own single-read 150-cycle Illumina NextSeq 550 flow cell. The study's processing was this. Because the immunoSEQ output held only junctional sequences and lacked quality scores, the filtering could not match the filtering applied to full-length reads. To assign V/J genes and CDR3, sequences were annotated against IMGT germline references using PyIR, a Python wrapper for IgBLAST v1.9. Reads were filtered out if the reads had weak V/J assignments (E-value above 1e-6), no CDR3, stop codons, out-of-frame junctions, or ambiguous translated residues. A V3J clonotype was defined by an identical inferred V gene, J gene, and CDR3 amino acid sequence. Percentage overlap between repertoires was calculated by dividing the number of shared unique clonotypes by the size of the smaller repertoire. Repertoire richness was assessed with RTK rarefaction, the Chao1 estimator, and Recon v2.1 estimates of unobserved clonotypes. OLGA was used to compute generation probabilities for all TCRbeta clonotypes that the gDNA method yielded from a handful of donors. The table comes from immuneACCESS by way of TCRdb, which keeps in-frame sequences with V and J called. Part of the clones is missing from these tables; in studies checked, under half for an unresolved V gene and the rest for unknown reasons. The D gene and trimming were derived from the DNA, and the V and J assignments and clone size from that table. Present in this sample are over a million clones, 75% to 80% of which were seen just once. The ten biggest clones cover 0.5% to 0.65% of the sample.

CDR1 SNHLY and CDR2 FYNNEI were looked up in the germline V gene. The cysteine opens and the phenylalanine closes a CDR3 of 14 amino acids. The entry retains the CDR3 DNA only, 42 bases that are in frame from base 1. V loses 11 bases, J loses 1 base, and the germline ends lie 16 bases apart. This entry belongs to a study of shared clonotypes between healthy human individuals (dated by TCRdb to the early 2020s). Regarding the research as a whole: The cohort included three men and a couple of women between 18 and 49 years of age. Each donor's leukapheresis produced roughly between roughly 0.85 and 9.5 billion PBMCs. To estimate repertoire size and how much clonotypes are shared between individuals, the study performed deep sequencing of blood TCR repertoires from about five healthy adults. For each donor, CD4 naive and CD4 memory were each run on three plates, CD8 naive on two plates, and CD8 memory on one plate. To increase sequencing depth and limit assay-specific biases, TCR repertoire library preparation and sequencing were carried out by different laboratories using diverse techniques.

The study at large found these results: Approximately 5% of naive CD4, 3.5% of naive CD8, about 2.5% of memory CD4, and around 0.4% of memory CD8 clonotypes were shared across several donors. Pairwise subsampling led to the expectation that sequencing depth would affect the degree of clonotype sharing among donors. Only blood was sampled, and tissue TCR repertoires likely differ from those in blood. Compared with non-shared clonotypes, clonotypes shared by all four sorted-subset donors had higher generation probabilities. Because the study included only a small number of donors, the genetic and exposure-history diversity represented was limited. Larger estimated clonotype richness was generally found for naive subsets than for memory subsets. Rarefaction of sorted-subset datasets indicated incomplete sequencing despite the large sequencing depth.

Donors were healthy HIV-negative adults with no recently reported acute infections or vaccinations. Every donor was a Caucasian adult living in Nashville, Tennessee, USA. CD4+ T cells were enriched by magnetic negative selection; naive cells were then positively selected on CD45RA, and the negative fraction formed the memory subset. Blood was obtained by leukapheresis, after which PBMCs were separated by Ficoll-Histopaque density gradient centrifugation and cryopreserved in liquid nitrogen vapor phase. Analytical flow cytometry was used to check the purity and quantity of each magnetically sorted T cell population. Genomic DNA was isolated from every sorted fraction and measured by UV absorbance on a Nanodrop 2000c.

The TCR comes from a man between 18 and 35 years old in good health. Some clones in this sample may be carry-over from other donors' samples. Sequencing was carried out using memory CD4+ T cells from PBMCs. The cell subset or site label of this sample denotes: CD45RA-negative fraction. The rearrangement combines TRBV2 with TRBJ2-3, with the D gene uncertain. The DNA sequence is given as TGTGCCTCGACTCCGGAGAGCCGCACAGATACGCAGTATTTT. Its product reads: CASTPESRTDTQYF.